Given below is one T cell receptor beta chain in context. This record comes from a study of T cells in tuberculosis. The method was immunoSEQ multiplex PCR; TCRdb's version includes in-frame clones alone and lacks a portion of them. The data hold tens of thousands of clones, with 90% to 95% observed a single time. This CDR3 has 18 amino acids. The V end lost 5 bases, the J end lost 2 bases, and 24 bases lay between the germline ends. The germline CDR1 and CDR2 sequences are LNHNV and YYDKDF (reference sequence). The chain combines TRBV15 with TRBJ2-5; tentatively, D is TRBD2 (5 bases). Sequenced input: PBMCs. The sequence was obtained from a donor under 30 with latent tuberculosis or without tuberculosis infection. Some clones in this sample may be carry-over from other donors' samples. In nucleotides, the CDR3 is TGTGCCACCAGCTCCCCTCGGGGTTTACTAGTTAGTCAAGAGACCCAGTACTTC. This gives the protein CATSSPRGLLVSQETQYF.